This T cell receptor (beta chain) emerged from a study of identical twins (dated by TCRdb to 2016 to 2017). As for the study more broadly: The study deep-sequenced TCR alpha and beta repertoires from monozygotic twins, unrelated adults of various ages and cord blood to test whether fetal clonotypes persist. To rule out contamination, the twin experiments were replicated at different times with different library preparation protocols. General conclusions and limits of the study: Compared with coincidental sharing between unrelated individuals, out-of-frame TCR alpha sequences shared between twins showed an excess of sequences with low generation probability. Abundant cord blood beta clonotypes had fewer insertions, young adult naive repertoires showed a similar but weaker trend, and memory repertoires showed no such trend. Conclusions relied on cross-sectional statistical analysis, since the same donors could not be followed over many years. In monozygotic twins, out-of-frame TCR alpha sharing was systematically underestimated by recombination models, although the models agreed with sharing between unrelated individuals. Invariant T cells such as MAIT and iNKT could partly confound zero-insertion analyses, though diverse VJ usage argued against this for most clonotypes. A weaker excess of twin sharing was found in beta out-of-frame sequences because the signal-to-noise ratio was lowered by fewer shared sequences.

The germline V gene (reference sequence) specifies SEHNR as CDR1 and FQNEAQ as CDR2. From cysteine to phenylalanine, the CDR3 is 15 amino acids long. Just CDR3 DNA is preserved here, 45 bases in frame from base 1. Germline trimming: 3 bases from V, 5 bases from J; junction bases outside gene matches: 5. This clonotype was detected ten times or more. The antigen this receptor binds is unknown. Nothing much larger sits one base from this clone, and base qualities are not available. Library preparation was by 5' RACE. The reads were generated on an Illumina HiSeq 2000. A universal primer binding site was introduced by template switching, and a unique molecular identifier was present in the final cDNA, enabling accurate counting of TCR cDNA molecules. Specific primers in the conserved constant-segment region were used to synthesize first-strand cDNA for the TCR alpha and beta chains. Each cDNA library was double barcoded, with a SMART-Mk sample barcode plus Illumina barcodes, to control for contamination. Two successive PCR steps introduced TruSeq adapter sequences along with Illumina sample barcodes. TCR alpha and beta cDNA libraries were sequenced on the Illumina HiSeq platform with custom primers. In the source study's methods: MiGEC was used to process raw reads and extract unique molecular identifiers, and MiXCR was used to find CDR3 positions. Recombination models were inferred per individual with the repgenHMM and IGoR tools using an EM algorithm. The analysis of shared clonotypes was done with the tcR package in R, with sharing normalized by the product of cloneset sizes. To study raw recombination without the effects of thymic and clonal selection, out-of-frame nonproductive sequences were analyzed. Using fastp trimming at Q25 and MiXCR clonotype assembly, TCRdb reanalyzed the public sequencing data and kept in-frame beta chains. Rows are combined by CDR3 protein, so each entry shows the most common genes and DNA. The V and J calls were not made by the authors but by TCRdb's processing. The sample table shows just over 450,000 distinct CDR3 sequences, and approximately 15% are seen once. In total, the top ten clones hold more than 0.5% of the sample.

Every donor was a healthy Caucasian. Three pairs of female monozygotic twins, all aged roughly 18 to 29 years, made up the twin cohort. CD4+ and CD8+ T cell populations were isolated with positive isolation kits from Invitrogen. These data were likewise used in another study, on yellow fever vaccine responses in identical twins. That second report states: The T cell response to vaccination in identical twins was reported by the authors to appear partly convergent and partly personalized. Focusing on identical twins, the study followed the T cell clones that responded to the vaccine, and did so with precision.

This receptor chain uses TRBV7-9 and TRBJ2-1; TRBD1 fits 9 bases in the junction. The sequence was obtained from a young woman in good health. Material for sequencing was CD4+ T cells sorted from blood. CDR3 sequence: CASSFRGTGNNEQFF. DNA sequence: TGTGCCAGCAGCTTTCGCGGGACAGGGAACAATGAGCAGTTCTTC.